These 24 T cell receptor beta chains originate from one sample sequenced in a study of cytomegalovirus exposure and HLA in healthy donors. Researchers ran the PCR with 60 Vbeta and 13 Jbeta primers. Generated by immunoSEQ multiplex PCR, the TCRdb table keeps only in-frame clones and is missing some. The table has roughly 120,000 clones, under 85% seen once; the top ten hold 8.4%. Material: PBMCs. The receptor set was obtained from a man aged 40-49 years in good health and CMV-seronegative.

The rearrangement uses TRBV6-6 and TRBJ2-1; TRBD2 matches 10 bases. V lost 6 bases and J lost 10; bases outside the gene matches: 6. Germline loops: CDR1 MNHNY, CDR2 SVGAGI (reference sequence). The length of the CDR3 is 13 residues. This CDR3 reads CASSLGLADEQFF. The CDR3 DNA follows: TGTGCCAGCAGCCTAGGACTAGCGGACGAGCAGTTCTTC.

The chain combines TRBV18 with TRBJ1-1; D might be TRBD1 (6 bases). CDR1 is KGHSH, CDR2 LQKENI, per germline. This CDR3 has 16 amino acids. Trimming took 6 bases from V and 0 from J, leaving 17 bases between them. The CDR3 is CASSPRGLQMNTEAFF. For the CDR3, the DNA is TGTGCCAGCTCCCCCAGGGGTCTCCAAATGAACACTGAAGCTTTCTTT.

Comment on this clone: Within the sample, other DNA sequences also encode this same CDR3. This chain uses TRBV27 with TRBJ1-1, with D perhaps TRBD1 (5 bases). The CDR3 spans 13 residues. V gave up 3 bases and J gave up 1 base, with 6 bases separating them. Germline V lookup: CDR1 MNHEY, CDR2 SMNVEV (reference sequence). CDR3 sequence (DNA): TGTGCCAGCAGTTTGGGGGGGAACACTGAAGCTTTCTTT. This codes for CASSLGGNTEAFF.

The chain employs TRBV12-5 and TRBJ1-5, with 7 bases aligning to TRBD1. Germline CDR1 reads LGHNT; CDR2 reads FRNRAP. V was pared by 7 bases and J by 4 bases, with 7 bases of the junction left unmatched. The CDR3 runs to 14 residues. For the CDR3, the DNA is TGTGCTAGTGCCTTAGGGACAGTTAATCAGCCCCAGCATTTT. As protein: CASALGTVNQPQHF. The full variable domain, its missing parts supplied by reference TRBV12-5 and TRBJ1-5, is DARVTQTPRHKVTEMGQEVTMRCQPILGHNTVFWYRQTMMQGLELLAYFRNRAPLDDSGMPKDRFSAEMPDATLATLKIQPSEPRDSAVYFCASALGTVNQPQHFGDGTRLSIL.

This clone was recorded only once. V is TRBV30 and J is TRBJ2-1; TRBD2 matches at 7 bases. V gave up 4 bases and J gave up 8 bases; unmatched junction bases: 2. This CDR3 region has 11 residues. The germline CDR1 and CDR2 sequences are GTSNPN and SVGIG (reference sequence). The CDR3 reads CAWTGRDEQFF. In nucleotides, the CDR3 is TGTGCCTGGACAGGGAGGGATGAGCAGTTCTTC.

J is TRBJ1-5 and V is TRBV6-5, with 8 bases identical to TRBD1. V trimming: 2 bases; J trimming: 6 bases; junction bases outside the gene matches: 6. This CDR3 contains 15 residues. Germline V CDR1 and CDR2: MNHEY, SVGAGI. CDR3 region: CASSYKQGAGQPQHF. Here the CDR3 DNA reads TGTGCCAGCAGTTACAAGCAGGGGGCTGGTCAGCCCCAGCATTTT.

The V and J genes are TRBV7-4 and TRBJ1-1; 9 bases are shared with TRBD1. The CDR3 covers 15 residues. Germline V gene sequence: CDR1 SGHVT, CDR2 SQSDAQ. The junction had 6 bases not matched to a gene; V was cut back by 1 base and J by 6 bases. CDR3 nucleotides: TGTGCCAGCAGCTTAGGGGGACAGGGTGGTGCTGAAGCTTTCTTT. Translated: CASSLGGQGGAEAFF. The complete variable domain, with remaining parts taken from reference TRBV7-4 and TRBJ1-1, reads GAGVSQSPRYKVAKRGRDVALRCDSISGHVTLYWYRQTLGQGSEVLTYSQSDAQRDKSGRPSGRFSAERPERSVSTLKIQRTEQGDSAVYLCASSLGGQGGAEAFFGQGTRLTVV.

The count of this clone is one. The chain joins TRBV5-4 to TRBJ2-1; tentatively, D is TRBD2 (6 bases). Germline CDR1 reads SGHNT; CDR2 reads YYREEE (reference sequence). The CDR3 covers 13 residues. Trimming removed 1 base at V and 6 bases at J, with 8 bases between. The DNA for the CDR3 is TGTGCCAGCAGCTTGACTAGCAGCAATGAGCAGTTCTTC. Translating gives CASSLTSSNEQFF.

The CDR3, as DNA: TGTGCCAGCAGTTTCGTGAAGGGAGGTCAGCCCCAGCATTTT. This translates into CASSFVKGGQPQHF. This rearrangement joins TRBV28 to TRBJ1-5; D not resolved. CDR1 and CDR2 (germline): MDHEN, SYDVKM. The CDR3 consists of 14 residues. The germline V and J ends were trimmed by 3 bases and 6 bases, with 12 bases remaining between them.

The CDR3 loop is CASSHTGSGTGELFF. The CDR3 DNA sequence: TGCGCCAGCAGCCACACAGGGTCGGGCACCGGGGAGCTGTTTTTT. The chain couples TRBV4-1 to TRBJ2-2; the D gene is possibly TRBD1 (6 bases). This CDR3 has 15 amino acids. V dropped 3 bases and J dropped 4 bases, with 12 bases sitting between them. From germline, CDR1 is MGHRA and CDR2 YSYEKL.

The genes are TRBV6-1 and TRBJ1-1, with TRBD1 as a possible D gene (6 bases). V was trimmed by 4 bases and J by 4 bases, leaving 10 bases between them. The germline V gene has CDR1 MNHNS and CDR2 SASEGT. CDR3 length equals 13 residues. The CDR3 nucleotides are TGTGCCAGCAGTGCCACAGGGTTCACTGAAGCTTTCTTT. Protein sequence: CASSATGFTEAFF.

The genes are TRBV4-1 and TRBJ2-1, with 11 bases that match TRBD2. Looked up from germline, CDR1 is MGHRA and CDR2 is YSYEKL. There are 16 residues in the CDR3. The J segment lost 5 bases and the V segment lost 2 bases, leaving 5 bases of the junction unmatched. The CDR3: CASSQPSSGGHNEQFF. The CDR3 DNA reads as TGCGCCAGCAGCCAACCTTCTAGCGGGGGGCACAATGAGCAGTTCTTC.

The CDR3 DNA sequence: TGTGCCAGCAGGCTGAGGACCGGGACAGGGGGTTACGAGCAGTACTTC. This sequence encodes CASRLRTGTGGYEQYF. The chain uses TRBV27 and TRBJ2-7; the match to TRBD1 covers 11 bases. The ends lost 6 bases at V and 4 bases at J; junction bases unmatched: 11. The CDR3 runs 16 residues. The germline CDR1 and CDR2 sequences are MNHEY and SMNVEV (reference sequence).

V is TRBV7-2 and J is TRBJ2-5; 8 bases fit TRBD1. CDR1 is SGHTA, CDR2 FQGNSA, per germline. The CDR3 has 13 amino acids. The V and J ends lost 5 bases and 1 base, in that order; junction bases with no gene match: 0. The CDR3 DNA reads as TGTGCCAGCAGCCAGGGGGCCCAAGAGACCCAGTACTTC. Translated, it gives CASSQGAQETQYF. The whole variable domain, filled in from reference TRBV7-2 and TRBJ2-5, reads GAGVSQSPSNKVTEKGKDVELRCDPISGHTALYWYRQSLGQGLEFLIYFQGNSAPDKSGLPSDRFSAERTGGSVSTLTIQRTQQEDSAVYLCASSQGAQETQYFGPGTRLLVL.

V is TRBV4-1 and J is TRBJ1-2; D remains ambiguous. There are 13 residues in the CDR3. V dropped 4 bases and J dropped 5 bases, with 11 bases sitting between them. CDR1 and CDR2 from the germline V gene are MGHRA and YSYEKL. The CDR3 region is CASSPEGVYGYTF. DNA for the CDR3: TGCGCCAGCAGCCCTGAGGGCGTTTATGGCTACACCTTC.

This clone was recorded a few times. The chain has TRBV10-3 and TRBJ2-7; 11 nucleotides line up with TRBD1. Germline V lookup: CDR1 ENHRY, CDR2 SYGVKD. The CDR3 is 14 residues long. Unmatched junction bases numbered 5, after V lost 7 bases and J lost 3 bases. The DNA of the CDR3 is TGTGCCATCAAGAGGGACAGGGGGTTCTACGAGCAGTACTTC. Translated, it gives CAIKRDRGFYEQYF.

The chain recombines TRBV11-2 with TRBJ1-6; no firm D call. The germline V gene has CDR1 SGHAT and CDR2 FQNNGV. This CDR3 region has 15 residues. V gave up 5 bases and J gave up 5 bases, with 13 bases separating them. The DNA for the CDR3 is TGTGCCAGCAGCCCAGGACTGGGAAATAATTCACCCCTCCACTTT. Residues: CASSPGLGNNSPLHF.

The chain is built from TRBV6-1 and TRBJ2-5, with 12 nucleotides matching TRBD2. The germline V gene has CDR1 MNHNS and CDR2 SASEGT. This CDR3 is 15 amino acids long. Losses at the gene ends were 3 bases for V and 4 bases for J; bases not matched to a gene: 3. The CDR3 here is CASSETSGGGETQYF. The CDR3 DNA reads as TGTGCCAGCAGTGAGACTAGCGGGGGTGGAGAGACCCAGTACTTC.

CDR3 in amino acids: CASSPQGGRETQYF. The CDR3 nucleotides are TGCGCCAGCAGCCCACAGGGGGGGAGAGAGACCCAGTACTTC. The chain carries TRBV5-1 and TRBJ2-5, with TRBD1 as a possible D gene (8 bases). Deletions cut 4 bases from V and 4 bases from J, with 14 bases between. This CDR3 is 14 amino acids long. Germline V gene lookup returns CDR1 SGHRS and CDR2 YFSETQ.

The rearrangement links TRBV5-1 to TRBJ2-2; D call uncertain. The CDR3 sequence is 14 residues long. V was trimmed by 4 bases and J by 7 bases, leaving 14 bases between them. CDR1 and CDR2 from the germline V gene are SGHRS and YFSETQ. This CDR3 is CASSALHLDGELFF. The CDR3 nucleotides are TGCGCCAGCAGCGCGCTCCACCTAGACGGGGAGCTGTTTTTT.

CDR3 nucleotides: TGTGCCAGCAGCTTAGATCCGGGAGTAGGCTATGGCTACACCTTC. This encodes CASSLDPGVGYGYTF. The chain recombines TRBV11-2 with TRBJ1-2; no definite D call. Trimming took off 0 bases at V and 4 bases at J, with 12 bases between the two ends. The CDR3 has 15 residues. Germline V gene lookup returns CDR1 SGHAT and CDR2 FQNNGV.

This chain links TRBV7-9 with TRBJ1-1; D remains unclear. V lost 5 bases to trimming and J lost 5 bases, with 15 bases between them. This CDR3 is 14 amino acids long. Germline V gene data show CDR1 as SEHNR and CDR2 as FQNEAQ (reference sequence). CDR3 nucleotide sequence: TGTGCCAGCAGCCCCCAGGCCGCGGGGACTGAAGCTTTCTTT. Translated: CASSPQAAGTEAFF.

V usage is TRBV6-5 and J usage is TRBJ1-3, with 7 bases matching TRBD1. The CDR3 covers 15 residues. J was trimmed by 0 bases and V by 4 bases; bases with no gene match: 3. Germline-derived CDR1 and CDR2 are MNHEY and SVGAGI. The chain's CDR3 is CASSLQGSSGNTIYF. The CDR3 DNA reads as TGTGCCAGCAGTTTACAGGGGAGCTCTGGAAACACCATATATTTT.

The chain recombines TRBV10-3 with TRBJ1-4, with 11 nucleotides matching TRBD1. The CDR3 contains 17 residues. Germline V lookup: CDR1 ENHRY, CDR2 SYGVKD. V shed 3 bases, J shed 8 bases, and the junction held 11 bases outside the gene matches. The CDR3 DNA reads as TGTGCCATCAGTGATCCGTGGAGTGGGACAGGGGGAGAAAAACTGTTTTTT. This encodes CAISDPWSGTGGEKLFF.